Presented here are 15 T cell receptor beta chains from one specimen sequenced in a study of cytomegalovirus exposure and HLA in healthy donors. Libraries were prepared by immunoSEQ multiplex PCR; TCRdb keeps only in-frame clonotypes and omits some of them. Among 50,000 or so clones listed, 91% were seen once. The sequencing sample was made of PBMCs. These receptors were obtained from a woman in her twenties or thirties in good health and CMV-seronegative.

V gene TRBV18 combines with J gene TRBJ2-7, with 7 bases fitting TRBD1. V was clipped by 3 bases and J by 4 bases; unmatched bases: 6. Germline V CDR1 and CDR2: KGHSH, LQKENI. The CDR3 length is 14 residues. Here the CDR3 reads CASSPETGMYEQYF. The CDR3 nucleotides are TGTGCCAGCTCACCTGAGACAGGGATGTACGAGCAGTACTTC. Supplemented by reference TRBV18 and TRBJ2-7, the full variable domain reads NAGVMQNPRHLVRRRGQEARLRCSPMKGHSHVYWYRQLPEEGLKFMVYLQKENIIDESGMPKERFSAEFPKEGPSILRIQQVVRGDSAAYFCASSPETGMYEQYFGPGTRLTVT.

A few counts support this clone. The chain links TRBV30 to TRBJ2-7, with 7 bases that match TRBD2. Germline loops: CDR1 GTSNPN, CDR2 SVGIG (reference sequence). After removal of 4 bases from V and 12 bases from J, the junction contained 15 bases not matched to a gene. The CDR3 length is 13 residues. This CDR3 is CAWNGIPSGPSYF. The CDR3 nucleotides are TGTGCCTGGAATGGGATTCCTAGCGGCCCTTCGTACTTC. Filled out from reference TRBV30 and TRBJ2-7, the complete variable domain reads SQTIHQWPATLVQPVGSPLSLECTVEGTSNPNLYWYRQAAGRGLQLLFYSVGIGQISSEVPQNLSASRPQDRQFILSSKKLLLSDSGFYLCAWNGIPSGPSYFGPGTRLTVT.

V is TRBV19 and J is TRBJ2-5, with TRBD1 identical over 10 bases. The germline CDR1 and CDR2 sequences are LNHDA and SQIVND (reference sequence). The V and J ends lost 5 bases and 4 bases, in that order; junction bases with no gene match: 7. The CDR3 totals 15 residues. The CDR3 here is CASSSRTGGGETQYF. The DNA of the CDR3 is TGTGCCAGTAGTTCACGGACAGGGGGGGGAGAGACCCAGTACTTC.

This chain joins TRBV5-1 and TRBJ2-2; TRBD1 aligns across 8 bases. Germline CDR1 and CDR2: SGHRS and YFSETQ. The CDR3 is 14 amino acids. J gave up 6 bases and V 3 bases, and 4 bases lay outside the gene matches. CDR3 sequence (DNA): TGCGCCAGCAGCTCGACAGGGGCCGCCGGGGAGCTGTTTTTT. As protein: CASSSTGAAGELFF.

This clone was counted a few times. This chain links TRBV30 with TRBJ1-4; D is perhaps TRBD1 (6 bases). This CDR3 is built from 13 residues. CDR1 GTSNPN and CDR2 SVGIG come from the germline V gene (reference sequence). The germline V and J ends were trimmed by 0 bases and 7 bases, with 9 bases remaining between them. The DNA for the CDR3 is TGTGCCTGGAGTGTAGGGGGGGTTGAAAAACTGTTTTTT. It is translated as CAWSVGGVEKLFF.

This sequence joins TRBV6-6 and TRBJ1-1; 9 nucleotides line up with TRBD1. V lost 7 bases and J lost 1; bases outside the gene matches: 4. The CDR3 is made up of 14 amino acids. Germline CDR1 and CDR2: MNHNY and SVGAGI (reference sequence). This CDR3 is CASNDRGENTEAFF. CDR3 nucleotides: TGTGCCAGCAACGACAGGGGGGAGAACACTGAAGCTTTCTTT.

This chain uses TRBV4-1 with TRBJ2-7; 7 bases are a match to TRBD2. Unmatched junction bases numbered 16, after V lost 4 bases and J lost 4 bases. Germline V gene data show CDR1 as MGHRA and CDR2 as YSYEKL. The CDR3 extends over 17 amino acids. For the CDR3, the DNA is TGCGCCAGCAGCCCCGGGGGGTCTGGCACTCCGAGTTACGAGCAGTACTTC. Its protein product is CASSPGGSGTPSYEQYF.

V and J are TRBV19 and TRBJ2-3; unclear D gene. Germline V gives CDR1 LNHDA, CDR2 SQIVND (reference sequence). The CDR3 has 12 residues. V lost 9 bases to trimming and J lost 1 base, with 8 bases between them. In nucleotides, the CDR3 is TGTGCCAGCAAAAGCGGCACAGATACGCAGTATTTT. The encoded protein is CASKSGTDTQYF.

V is TRBV19 and J is TRBJ2-3; D uncertain. Per germline, CDR1 LNHDA and CDR2 SQIVND (reference sequence). The CDR3 totals 14 residues. Trimming took 8 bases from V and 2 from J, leaving 14 bases between them. CDR3 DNA: TGTGCCAGTGCGCCCTCTAGGCCCACAGATACGCAGTATTTT. Its translation: CASAPSRPTDTQYF.

The chain is built from TRBV4-2 and TRBJ2-3; possibly TRBD2 for D (6 bases). Deletions cut 1 base from V and 6 bases from J, with 17 bases between. CDR1 is LGHNA and CDR2 is YNFKEQ in the germline V gene. The CDR3 length is 16 residues. The DNA of the CDR3 is TGTGCCAGCAGCCAAGCGGGGACGGGAGCGCCCGATACGCAGTATTTT. The encoded protein is CASSQAGTGAPDTQYF.

CDR3 region: CASTSGTGRNTIYF. In DNA form, the CDR3 reads TGTGCCAGCACATCCGGGACAGGGAGAAACACCATATATTTT. V gene TRBV27 combines with J gene TRBJ1-3, with 9 positions matching TRBD1. Trimming cost V 7 bases and J 5 bases; bases outside gene matches: 6. The CDR3 loop spans 14 amino acids. The germline V gene has CDR1 MNHEY and CDR2 SMNVEV (reference sequence).

V usage is TRBV9 and J usage is TRBJ2-3, with TRBD2 as a possible D gene (5 bases). Germline CDR1 and CDR2: SGDLS and YYNGEE. The V and J ends lost 0 bases and 5 bases respectively, with 10 bases between them. The CDR3 totals 14 residues. The CDR3 DNA sequence: TGTGCCAGCAGCGTAGTAGCGATCAAAGATACGCAGTATTTT. The encoded protein is CASSVVAIKDTQYF.

The chain couples TRBV30 to TRBJ2-3; 8 positions agree with TRBD1. Germline-derived CDR1 and CDR2 are GTSNPN and SVGIG (reference sequence). J gave up 4 bases and V 8 bases, and 5 bases lay outside the gene matches. The CDR3 spans 12 residues. The CDR3 DNA follows: TGTGCCAGAGGACAGGGCGCAGATACGCAGTATTTT. Its protein product is CARGQGADTQYF.

This chain joins TRBV5-4 and TRBJ2-6; no firm D call. Per the germline V gene, CDR1 is SGHNT and CDR2 is YYREEE (reference sequence). The length of the CDR3 is 15 residues. Trimming took 4 bases from V and 0 from J, leaving 8 bases between them. CDR3 bases: TGTGCCAGCAGCCCCGAGAGCTCTGGGGCCAACGTCCTGACTTTC. It translates to CASSPESSGANVLTF.

About this clone: This same CDR3 is encoded by further DNA sequences in the sample. The V call is TRBV29-1, the J call TRBJ2-7; a possible D gene is TRBD2 (6 bases). The CDR3 contains 11 residues. V lost 1 base to trimming and J lost 13 bases, with 14 bases between them. Germline CDR1 is SQVTM and CDR2 is ANQGSEA. DNA of the CDR3: TGCAGCGTTGAAGCCGGGAGTTTCTTTTACTTC. This translates into CSVEAGSFFYF.